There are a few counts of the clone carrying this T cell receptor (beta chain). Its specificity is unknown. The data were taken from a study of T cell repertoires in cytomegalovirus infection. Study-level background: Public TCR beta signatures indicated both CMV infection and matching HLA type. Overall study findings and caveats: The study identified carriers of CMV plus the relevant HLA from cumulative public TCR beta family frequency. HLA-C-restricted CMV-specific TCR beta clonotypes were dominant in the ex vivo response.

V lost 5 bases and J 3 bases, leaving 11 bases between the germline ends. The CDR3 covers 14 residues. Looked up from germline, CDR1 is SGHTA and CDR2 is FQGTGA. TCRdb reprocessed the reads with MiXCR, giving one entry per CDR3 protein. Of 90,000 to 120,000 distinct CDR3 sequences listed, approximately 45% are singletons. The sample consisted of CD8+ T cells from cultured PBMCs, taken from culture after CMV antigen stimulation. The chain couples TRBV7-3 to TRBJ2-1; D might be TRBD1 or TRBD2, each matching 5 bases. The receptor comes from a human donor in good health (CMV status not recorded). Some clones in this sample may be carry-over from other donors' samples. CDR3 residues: CASSPRDRYNEQFF. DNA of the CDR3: TGTGCCAGCAGCCCCCGGGACCGCTACAATGAGCAGTTCTTC.